This TCR beta chain came from a study of blood T cells in healthy people across ages. Study observations and caveats: Higher diversity and more naive CD4+ cells were features of long-lived donors, compared to aged donors.

This CDR3 has 12 amino acids. Germline V lookup: CDR1 SGHTA, CDR2 FQGNSA. Deletions cut 3 bases from V and 15 bases from J, with 15 bases between. Next came a second PCR, run for about 7 to 12 cycles, which used a sample-barcoded 5' primer along with a J-beta primer mix. Tags on each cDNA molecule came from a template-switch adaptor with 12 random nucleotides. Every sample returned 2.5 million or more CDR3-containing paired-end reads. MiXCR was run by TCRdb on the 5' RACE reads, yielding one entry per CDR3 protein. Of about 2 million distinct CDR3 sequences listed, roughly 49% are singletons. Samples had at least 6.5 million PBMCs isolated from them. This clonotype was observed a handful of times. Its antigen is undetermined.

The source material was blood. This receptor was taken from a woman between 40 and 50 years old in good health. This rearrangement joins TRBV7-2 to TRBJ2-4; the D gene is possibly TRBD2 (5 bases). This CDR3 reads CASSLGDTTTYF. Here the CDR3 DNA reads TGTGCCAGCAGCTTGGGAGATACGACCACGTACTTC.